The 21 T cell receptor beta chains presented below share a single source sample, sequenced in a study of control samples from healthy donors and cancer patients. Sequenced by immunoSEQ multiplex PCR; TCRdb stores in-frame clones only, minus some. The profile covers about 120,000 clones, with approximately 89% appearing a single time and 7.8% taken by the ten largest. Sequencing was performed on blood. Receptors were obtained from a woman between 18 and 30 years old in good health.

The chain employs TRBV7-9 and TRBJ1-2; TRBD1 might be the D (5 bases). There are 12 residues in the CDR3. V was pared by 3 bases and J by 7 bases, with 9 bases between. The germline V gene has CDR1 SEHNR and CDR2 FQNEAQ (reference sequence). DNA for the CDR3: TGTGCCAGCAGCTTTCTCACAGGTGGCTACACCTTC. Protein: CASSFLTGGYTF.

J is TRBJ2-3 and V is TRBV30, with 9 bases matching TRBD2. CDR3 length: 14 amino acids. The ends lost 5 bases at V and 0 bases at J; junction bases unmatched: 3. Germline V gene lookup returns CDR1 GTSNPN and CDR2 SVGIG (reference sequence). The CDR3 loop is CAWSSGTSTDTQYF. CDR3 DNA sequence: TGTGCCTGGTCTAGCGGGACTAGCACAGATACGCAGTATTTT.

The chain couples TRBV6-5 to TRBJ2-1, with 9 nucleotides matching TRBD2. The length of the CDR3 is 15 residues. Germline CDR1 reads MNHEY; CDR2 reads SVGAGI. V was clipped by 0 bases and J by 3 bases; unmatched bases: 0. The CDR3 here is CASSYSRGGYNEQFF. CDR3 DNA sequence: TGTGCCAGCAGTTACTCGCGGGGGGGCTACAATGAGCAGTTCTTC.

V and J are TRBV27 and TRBJ2-6, with a weak D call TRBD1 (6 bases). Germline values: CDR1 MNHEY, CDR2 SMNVEV (reference sequence). V was cut by 5 bases and J by 1 base, with 9 bases left in between. The CDR3 has 15 residues. The CDR3 region is CASSKQGSGANVLTF. CDR3 sequence (DNA): TGTGCCAGCAGTAAACAGGGATCTGGGGCCAACGTCCTGACTTTC.

The chain employs TRBV27 and TRBJ2-3; D is uncertain. This CDR3 comprises 13 residues. Trimming removed 0 bases from V and 10 bases from J, with 11 bases in between. Germline loops: CDR1 MNHEY, CDR2 SMNVEV (reference sequence). The chain's CDR3 is CASSLSRNLPQYF. CDR3 nucleotide sequence: TGTGCCAGCAGTTTATCGAGGAATCTCCCGCAGTATTTT.

J is TRBJ1-1 and V is TRBV5-6; D is ambiguous. The V gene lost 5 bases and the J gene lost 0 bases, with 14 bases spanning the gap. This CDR3 region has 15 residues. Germline loops: CDR1 SGHDT, CDR2 YYEEEE. CDR3 sequence (DNA): TGTGCCAGCAGTCGAGTTCGGGTTTTGAACACTGAAGCTTTCTTT. Translated, it gives CASSRVRVLNTEAFF.

V usage is TRBV7-9 and J usage is TRBJ2-3; 13 nucleotides align to TRBD2. This CDR3 contains 17 residues. Germline CDR1 reads SEHNR; CDR2 reads FQNEAQ (reference sequence). The V and J ends lost 5 bases and 3 bases, in that order; junction bases with no gene match: 8. Here the CDR3 DNA reads TGTGCCAGCAGCCCGCGGACTAGCGGGAGATCGACAGATACGCAGTATTTT. Translated, it gives CASSPRTSGRSTDTQYF.

J is TRBJ2-4 and V is TRBV5-4; TRBD2 matches 7 bases. V lost 2 bases and J lost 0; bases outside the gene matches: 8. Germline CDR1 is SGHNT and CDR2 is YYREEE (reference sequence). This CDR3 is built from 17 residues. The CDR3 spells CASSFLEIAGAKNIQYF. The CDR3 region has the DNA TGTGCCAGCAGCTTCCTGGAAATAGCGGGAGCCAAAAACATTCAGTACTTC.

This chain joins TRBV7-2 and TRBJ2-7; 8 bases align to TRBD2. Germline V CDR1 and CDR2: SGHTA, FQGNSA. The CDR3 is 15 amino acids. V lost 1 base to trimming and J lost 3 bases; unmatched junction nucleotides: 5. The CDR3 sequence is CASSLVGTSGYEQYF. In DNA, the CDR3 is TGTGCCAGCAGCTTAGTGGGCACTAGCGGCTACGAGCAGTACTTC. The full variable domain, rest sourced from reference TRBV7-2 and TRBJ2-7, is GAGVSQSPSNKVTEKGKDVELRCDPISGHTALYWYRQSLGQGLEFLIYFQGNSAPDKSGLPSDRFSAERTGGSVSTLTIQRTQQEDSAVYLCASSLVGTSGYEQYFGPGTRLTVT.

The CDR3 nucleotides read TGTGCCACCAGTGACATAGGGTCTGAAGCTTTCTTT. It translates to CATSDIGSEAFF. This rearrangement joins TRBV24-1 to TRBJ1-1; no reliable D call. The CDR3 is made up of 12 amino acids. V lost 4 bases, J lost 6 bases, and 8 bases lay in between. Germline loops: CDR1 KGHDR, CDR2 SFDVKD.

The gene calls are TRBV2 and TRBJ1-2; possibly TRBD1 for D (6 bases). Germline V CDR1 and CDR2: SNHLY, FYNNEI. The CDR3 consists of 15 residues. The V gene lost 3 bases and the J gene lost 6 bases, with 17 bases spanning the gap. CDR3 nucleotides: TGTGCCAGCAGTGAGTGGCAGGGGAGGGAGAATGGCTACACCTTC. Encoded protein: CASSEWQGRENGYTF. The full variable domain, with the rest looked up from reference TRBV2 and TRBJ1-2, is EPEVTQTPSHQVTQMGQEVILRCVPISNHLYFYWYRQILGQKVEFLVSFYNNEISEKSEIFDDQFSVERPDGSNFTLKIRSTKLEDSAMYFCASSEWQGRENGYTFGSGTRLTVV.

This chain joins TRBV3-1 (or the pseudogene TRBV3-2) and TRBJ2-1; D remains unclear. Per germline, CDR1 LGHDT and CDR2 YNNKEL (reference sequence). The CDR3 extends over 15 amino acids. Trimming removed 0 bases at V and 4 bases at J, with 10 bases between. The CDR3: CASSQEGSGYNEQFF. In DNA form, the CDR3 reads TGTGCCAGCAGCCAAGAGGGGTCCGGGTACAATGAGCAGTTCTTC.

This chain connects TRBV5-4 to TRBJ2-7; D remains unclear. Per the germline V gene, CDR1 is SGHNT and CDR2 is YYREEE (reference sequence). CDR3 length: 14 amino acids. The ends were cut back, 4 bases at V and 6 bases at J, with 17 bases in the middle. As DNA, the CDR3 is TGTGCCAGCAGCCCAGCACCTGTCTCTCCCGAGCAGTACTTC. Translated, it gives CASSPAPVSPEQYF.

This clone was counted once. V is TRBV28 and J is TRBJ1-4, with 9 bases lining up with TRBD1. Germline trimming cut 3 bases from V and 6 bases from J; bases unmatched to any gene: 8. This CDR3 is built from 16 residues. Germline V CDR1 and CDR2: MDHEN, SYDVKM. This CDR3 reads CASSLKLTGGDEKLFF. DNA for the CDR3: TGTGCCAGCAGTTTGAAGTTAACAGGGGGCGATGAAAAACTGTTTTTT. The entire variable domain, with the rest obtained from reference TRBV28 and TRBJ1-4, is as follows: DVKVTQSSRYLVKRTGEKVFLECVQDMDHENMFWYRQDPGLGLRLIYFSYDVKMKEKGDIPEGYSVSREKKERFSLILESASTNQTSMYLCASSLKLTGGDEKLFFGSGTQLSVL.

The sample holds a few counts of this clone. The chain employs TRBV3-1 (or the pseudogene TRBV3-2) and TRBJ2-3; 7 nucleotides line up with TRBD2. Germline trimming cut 4 bases from V and 5 bases from J; bases unmatched to any gene: 0. The CDR3 loop spans 12 amino acids. CDR1 and CDR2 from the germline V gene are LGHDT and YNNKEL (reference sequence). The CDR3 nucleotides read TGTGCCAGCAGCCGGGGGGGAGATACGCAGTATTTT. Translated, it gives CASSRGGDTQYF.

CDR3 region: CASTYRGGRGETQYF. CDR3 nucleotide sequence: TGTGCCAGCACCTATAGGGGCGGGAGGGGGGAGACCCAGTACTTC. The chain joins TRBV5-7 to TRBJ2-5; 9 nucleotides align to TRBD2. TRBV5-7 is recorded as an ORF, its role being uncertain. The CDR3 sequence is 15 residues long. The V and J ends lost 6 bases and 5 bases, in that order; junction bases with no gene match: 11.

This chain connects TRBV20-1 to TRBJ2-7; weak D call: TRBD2 (5 bases). The CDR3 spans 11 residues. V lost 6 bases and J lost 7, with 13 bases in between. Germline CDR1 and CDR2: DFQATT and SNEGSKA (reference sequence). The CDR3 coding sequence is TGCAGTGCCGACCTGGGCGGGGAGCAGTACTTC. Translating it yields CSADLGGEQYF.

The gene calls are TRBV28 and TRBJ1-1; 7 nucleotides agree with TRBD1. V dropped 3 bases and J dropped 1; count of bases not matched to a gene: 14. CDR1 MDHEN and CDR2 SYDVKM come from the germline V gene. This CDR3 is 18 amino acids long. The CDR3: CASSFPPLIRGGNTEAFF. In DNA, the CDR3 is TGTGCCAGCAGTTTCCCCCCCCTCATCAGGGGGGGGAACACTGAAGCTTTCTTT.

The gene calls are TRBV7-2 and TRBJ1-2; 10 nucleotides agree with TRBD1. Unmatched junction bases numbered 7, after V lost 1 base and J lost 8 bases. This CDR3 has 15 residues. Germline values: CDR1 SGHTA, CDR2 FQGNSA. The CDR3 loop reads CASSLGDRGLDGYTF. The CDR3 coding sequence is TGTGCCAGCAGCTTAGGTGACAGGGGGCTTGACGGCTACACCTTC.

This chain links TRBV6-5 with TRBJ1-3; the D is unclear. The germline V gene has CDR1 MNHEY and CDR2 SVGAGI. V was clipped by 6 bases and J by 0 bases, with 9 bases between them. The CDR3 totals 14 residues. The CDR3 nucleotides are TGTGCCAGCAGGGGGATTTACTCTGGAAACACCATATATTTT. Translation: CASRGIYSGNTIYF.

The CDR3 here is CASSPVTGWLVGETQYF. In nucleotides, the CDR3 is TGTGCCAGCAGTCCGGTCACAGGGTGGCTGGTAGGAGAGACCCAGTACTTC. The chain couples TRBV27 to TRBJ2-5; D possibly corresponds to TRBD1 (6 bases). The germline V and J ends were trimmed by 5 bases and 4 bases, with 23 bases remaining between them. Germline CDR1 MNHEY, CDR2 SMNVEV (reference sequence). This CDR3 region has 17 residues.